These T cell receptor beta chains were read from a single sample in a study of yellow fever vaccine responses in identical twins. MiXCR, run by TCRdb on the RT-PCR reads, gives a single entry per CDR3 protein. The table records about 9,000 distinct CDR3 sequences, around 80% of them present only once. The specimen was T cells from blood (PBMCs), unsorted or a sorted subset (not recorded which), collected before or after yellow fever vaccination (not recorded which). Receptors were obtained from a woman under 30 who received the yellow fever vaccine. CDR3s include the opening cysteine and the closing phenylalanine or tryptophan. Each record gives: V gene, clone size, D gene, J gene, CDR3 DNA, CDR3 protein. A D gene is named only where the DNA matches it firmly. Rows give clone size only sometimes, using once, few, many, or a class for an expanded clone.

>TRBV2|NA|NA|TRBJ2-3
TGTGCCAGCAGTGAACAGAGCACAGATACGCAGTATTTT
CASSEQSTDTQYF
>TRBV14|NA|NA|TRBJ2-1
TGTGCCAGCAGCCAACGAATTGCGGGGTTATACAATGAGCAGTTCTTC
CASSQRIAGLYNEQFF
>TRBV11-1|NA|NA|TRBJ1-1
TGTGCCAGCAGCATAGCCTTAAACACTGAAGCTTTCTTT
CASSIALNTEAFF
>TRBV12-3/TRBV12-4|NA|TRBD1|TRBJ1-4
TGTGCCAGCACTCTGGGACAGGGGAATGAAAAACTGTTTTTT
CASTLGQGNEKLFF
>TRBV28|few|NA|TRBJ2-3
TGTGCCAGCACCACCGCGGGGGCGAAGACAGATACGCAGTATTTT
CASTTAGAKTDTQYF
>TRBV2|NA|NA|TRBJ2-5
TGTGCCAGCAGGGGTCCAGGCGGGGAGACCCAGTACTTC
CASRGPGGETQYF
>TRBV20-1|NA|NA|TRBJ2-3
TGCAGTGCTCCTCAGGTAGAGGCAGATACGCAGTATTTT
CSAPQVEADTQYF
>TRBV15|few|NA|TRBJ2-2
TGTGCCACCAGCCCCCCCCCGAGACGGAGGAACACCGGGGAGCTGTTTTTT
CATSPPPRRRNTGELFF
>TRBV13|NA|NA|TRBJ2-2
TGTGCCAGCACACCACTAGTGCAAGCCGGGGAGCTGTTTTTT
CASTPLVQAGELFF
>TRBV10-3|NA|NA|TRBJ2-1
TGTGCCATCAGTGAGTCGGGAGGGGGCTATGAGCAGTTCTTC
CAISESGGGYEQFF
>TRBV2|NA|NA|TRBJ2-5
TGTGCCAGCTCAAGGGCGTACCAAGAGACCCAGTACTTC
CASSRAYQETQYF
>TRBV7-6|once|TRBD2|TRBJ2-1
TGTGCCAGCAGCTTAGGATCTCTAGCGGGAGGCAATGAGCAGTTCTTC
CASSLGSLAGGNEQFF
>TRBV2|NA|NA|TRBJ1-3
TGTGCCAGCAGTTCAGACTCTGGAAACACCATATATTTT
CASSSDSGNTIYF
>TRBV20-1|NA|NA|TRBJ1-4
TGCAGTGCCAAACAGGTTGGATCCGAAAAACTGTTTTTT
CSAKQVGSEKLFF
>TRBV20-1|NA|NA|TRBJ1-2
TGCAGTGCTCCCGGGAGCTCCGACTATGGCTACACCTTC
CSAPGSSDYGYTF
>TRBV5-5|NA|NA|TRBJ1-4
TGTGCCAGCAGCTCGGACAGTAATGAAAAACTGTTTTTT
CASSSDSNEKLFF
>TRBV28|NA|TRBD2|TRBJ2-7
TGTGCCAGCAGTTTATGGGGAGCGGGAGTTTACGAGCAGTACTTC
CASSLWGAGVYEQYF
>TRBV5-1|NA|NA|TRBJ2-2
TGCGCCAGCAGCTTGCGAGTTGACACCGGGGAGCTGTTTTTT
CASSLRVDTGELFF
>TRBV19|few|NA|TRBJ2-3
TGTGCCAGTAGAACCGGACCGGAAAAAGATACGCAGTATTTT
CASRTGPEKDTQYF
>TRBV12-3/TRBV12-4|NA|NA|TRBJ2-7
TGTGCCAGCAGTTCCCGAATACCGACGGGCTCCTACGAGCAGTACTTC
CASSSRIPTGSYEQYF
>TRBV6-5|NA|TRBD1|TRBJ1-2
TGTGCCAGCAGTTACCAGGGGGTAGGTGGCTACACCTTC
CASSYQGVGGYTF
>TRBV2|NA|NA|TRBJ2-1
TGTGCCAGCAAAGGGGAGGCCCATGAGCAGTTCTTC
CASKGEAHEQFF
>TRBV13|NA|NA|TRBJ2-2
TGTGCCGGACGCGTCGGGACCGACTCCGGGGAGCTGTTTTTT
CAGRVGTDSGELFF
>TRBV5-1|few|NA|TRBJ2-3
TGCGCCAGCAGCTTGGACAGTAGCACAGATACGCAGTATTTT
CASSLDSSTDTQYF
>TRBV12-3/TRBV12-4|NA|NA|TRBJ2-7
TGTGCCAGCAGTCGCCAGGGGCTACACTACGAGCAGTACTTC
CASSRQGLHYEQYF
>TRBV12-3/TRBV12-4|NA|TRBD2|TRBJ2-1
TGTGCCAGCAGTTTAGACTACGGGAGGGCCATGAATGAGCAGTTCTTC
CASSLDYGRAMNEQFF
>TRBV4-2|NA|TRBD2|TRBJ2-7
TGTGCCAGCAGCCCCAGGACTAGCGGTTCCTACGAGCAGTACTTC
CASSPRTSGSYEQYF